The 26 T cell receptor beta chains presented below share a single source sample, sequenced in a study of Ad26.COV2.S vaccination and SARS-CoV-2 variants. The treatment here: some 20 received Ad26.COV2.S at low or high dose, single or two shots; about 5 received placebo; per-sample allocation not given. After the first vaccine or placebo injection, samples were drawn on day 63. Method: immunoSEQ multiplex PCR; TCRdb's copy keeps in-frame clones and lacks some. The table lists 300,000 to 400,000 clones, 70% to 90% of them singletons. The sample consisted of peripheral blood, taken in a trial of Ad26.COV2.S vaccine versus placebo. Receptors originate from a person aged 18 to 65 who received the Ad26.COV2.S COVID-19 vaccine or a placebo.

The genes are TRBV19 and TRBJ1-1, with 7 bases that match TRBD1. Germline CDR1 LNHDA, CDR2 SQIVND (reference sequence). Trimming cost V 4 bases and J 1 base; bases outside gene matches: 3. This CDR3 spans 14 amino acids. In nucleotides, the CDR3 is TGTGCCAGTAGTAGTAGGACAGGGAACACTGAAGCTTTCTTT. As protein: CASSSRTGNTEAFF.

The V gene is TRBV5-4, the J gene TRBJ2-2; TRBD1 matches 7 bases. Germline V gives CDR1 SGHNT, CDR2 YYREEE (reference sequence). The trim removed 3 bases at V and 1 base at J, leaving 3 bases unmatched. The CDR3 covers 15 residues. The CDR3 sequence is CASSSGTVNTGELFF. In DNA, the CDR3 is TGTGCCAGCAGCTCCGGGACAGTGAACACCGGGGAGCTGTTTTTT.

J is TRBJ1-5 and V is TRBV6-5; the D is unclear. Germline V CDR1 and CDR2: MNHEY, SVGAGI. CDR3 size: 14 residues. Trimming took 2 bases from V and 1 from J, leaving 6 bases between them. Here the CDR3 reads CASSYEMSNQPQHF. Here the CDR3 DNA reads TGTGCCAGCAGTTACGAGATGAGCAATCAGCCCCAGCATTTT.

The CDR3 DNA is TGTGCCAGCAGCTCGGACCACTACGAGCAGTACTTC. It translates to CASSSDHYEQYF. The V call is TRBV11-3, the J call TRBJ2-7; D gene ambiguous. Between the trimmed V and J ends, which lost 4 bases and 3 bases, there was a span of 7 bases. Germline V CDR1 and CDR2: SGHNT, YENEEA. The CDR3 is 12 amino acids. The full variable domain, completed using reference TRBV11-3 and TRBJ2-7, is EAGVVQSPRYKIIEKKQPVAFWCNPISGHNTLYWYLQNLGQGPELLIRYENEEAVDDSQLPKDRFSAERLKGVDSTLKIQPAELGDSAVYLCASSSDHYEQYFGPGTRLTVT.

This chain joins TRBV5-1 and TRBJ2-7; TRBD1 aligns across 10 bases. The CDR3 runs to 14 residues. V lost 3 bases, J lost 6 bases, and 6 bases stayed unmatched. CDR1 SGHRS and CDR2 YFSETQ come from the germline V gene. For the CDR3, the DNA is TGCGCCAGCAGCTCCGGGACAGGGGCCGGCGAGCAGTACTTC. This codes for CASSSGTGAGEQYF.

This clone was recorded only once. The rearrangement uses TRBV4-2 and TRBJ2-7; TRBD1 agrees at 8 bases. Germline V gene sequence: CDR1 LGHNA, CDR2 YNFKEQ. The CDR3 loop spans 17 amino acids. The J segment lost 0 bases and the V segment lost 1 base, leaving 8 bases of the junction unmatched. The CDR3 sequence: CASSQGLEGQASYEQYF. The CDR3 DNA is TGTGCCAGCAGCCAAGGACTAGAGGGACAGGCCTCCTACGAGCAGTACTTC.

The chain uses TRBV7-2 and TRBJ1-2; possibly TRBD1 for D (5 bases). The germline CDR1 and CDR2 sequences are SGHTA and FQGNSA. V dropped 2 bases and J dropped 5 bases, with 6 bases sitting between them. The CDR3 is 12 amino acids. Here the CDR3 DNA reads TGTGCCAGCAGCTTACAGGGATATGGCTACACCTTC. This gives the protein CASSLQGYGYTF.

The rearrangement uses TRBV11-2 and TRBJ2-1; 8 bases are shared with TRBD2. The CDR3 contains 17 residues. Germline V gene sequence: CDR1 SGHAT, CDR2 FQNNGV. V lost 2 bases, J lost 2 bases, and 8 bases stayed unmatched. The CDR3 region has the DNA TGTGCCAGCAGCTTACGCGTAAGCGGGGGAACCTACAATGAGCAGTTCTTC. Translating gives CASSLRVSGGTYNEQFF.

This clone came up once. The chain recombines TRBV9 with TRBJ1-3; D remains unclear. CDR3 length: 15 residues. The germline V gene has CDR1 SGDLS and CDR2 YYNGEE. V dropped 0 bases and J dropped 8 bases, with 15 bases sitting between them. DNA for the CDR3: TGTGCCAGCAGCGTAGGCGGAGGAGGTCAGGACACCATATATTTT. It is translated as CASSVGGGGQDTIYF. The full variable domain, completed using reference TRBV9 and TRBJ1-3, is DSGVTQTPKHLITATGQRVTLRCSPRSGDLSVYWYQQSLDQGLQFLIQYYNGEERAKGNILERFSAQQFPDLHSELNLSSLELGDSALYFCASSVGGGGQDTIYFGEGSWLTVV.

This clone has a single count. CDR3 in amino acids: CAITEQTGGIEQFF. For the CDR3, the DNA is TGTGCCATTACGGAACAGACAGGGGGCATCGAGCAGTTCTTC. The chain uses TRBV6-6 and TRBJ2-1; TRBD1 matches 10 bases. This CDR3 is built from 14 residues. V was pared by 10 bases and J by 10 bases, with 13 bases of the junction left unmatched. Germline-derived CDR1 and CDR2 are MNHNY and SVGAGI (reference sequence).

The chain couples TRBV4-3 to TRBJ2-7; 8 nucleotides align to TRBD1. Germline values: CDR1 LGHNA, CDR2 YSLEER. CDR3 length equals 16 residues. Trimming removed 1 base from V and 6 bases from J; junction bases left unmatched: 11. CDR3 in amino acids: CASSQVPGGSSGEQYF. The CDR3 DNA sequence: TGCGCCAGCAGCCAAGTTCCAGGGGGCTCATCGGGCGAGCAGTACTTC.

The chain combines TRBV7-9 with TRBJ2-3; possible D gene TRBD2, 5 bases. V lost 3 bases and J lost 6, with 16 bases in between. Looked up from germline, CDR1 is SEHNR and CDR2 is FQNEAQ (reference sequence). This CDR3 has 15 amino acids. The DNA for the CDR3 is TGTGCCAGCAGCTTGGGTGCGACGTGGGAGGATACGCAGTATTTT. This translates into CASSLGATWEDTQYF.

This clone has only one observation. The chain joins TRBV11-2 to TRBJ2-3; TRBD2 matches 14 bases. After removal of 1 base from V and 2 bases from J, the junction contained 5 bases not matched to a gene. The CDR3 is 18 residues long. CDR1 and CDR2 from the germline V gene are SGHAT and FQNNGV. For the CDR3, the DNA is TGTGCCAGCAGCTTAGGGCCGGGACTAGCGGGGGACACAGATACGCAGTATTTT. Its protein is CASSLGPGLAGDTDTQYF. Drawing the rest from reference TRBV11-2 and TRBJ2-3, the complete variable domain is EAGVAQSPRYKIIEKRQSVAFWCNPISGHATLYWYQQILGQGPKLLIQFQNNGVVDDSQLPKDRFSAERLKGVDSTLKIQPAKLEDSAVYLCASSLGPGLAGDTDTQYFGPGTRLTVL.

The rearrangement joins TRBV6-5 to TRBJ2-7; 7 bases fit TRBD1. This CDR3 is built from 14 residues. Losses at the gene ends were 7 bases for V and 3 bases for J; bases not matched to a gene: 9. In germline, CDR1 is MNHEY, CDR2 SVGAGI. The CDR3 DNA follows: TGTGCCAGCATCCCCGCGACAGGGCGCTACGAGCAGTACTTC. Amino acids: CASIPATGRYEQYF.

V and J are TRBV30 and TRBJ2-7; D may correspond to TRBD1 or TRBD2 (6 bases each). CDR3 length: 14 amino acids. V was pared by 4 bases and J by 4 bases, with 17 bases between. The germline V gene encodes CDR1 GTSNPN and CDR2 SVGIG (reference sequence). The CDR3 nucleotides read TGTGCCTGGACAGGGGACTGGTACGGTTACGAGCAGTACTTC. This encodes CAWTGDWYGYEQYF.

The genes are TRBV28 and TRBJ1-5; maybe TRBD1 (5 bases). This CDR3 region has 15 residues. The V gene lost 5 bases and the J gene lost 2 bases, with 13 bases spanning the gap. Germline V lookup: CDR1 MDHEN, CDR2 SYDVKM. The DNA for the CDR3 is TGTGCCAGCAGTCTCCCCCGGGACGGCAATCAGCCCCAGCATTTT. Its translation: CASSLPRDGNQPQHF.

The chain is built from TRBV15 and TRBJ1-4; weak D call: TRBD1 (6 bases). The CDR3 sequence is 14 residues long. Germline V gene lookup returns CDR1 LNHNV and CDR2 YYDKDF (reference sequence). Trimming left V 4 bases short and J 4 bases short, with 10 bases between. For the CDR3, the DNA is TGTGCCACCAGCAAGGGGGGGGATAATGAAAAACTGTTTTTT. Its protein product is CATSKGGDNEKLFF.

This clone was counted once. The rearrangement joins TRBV29-1 to TRBJ2-1; 13 bases fit TRBD2. Germline V lookup: CDR1 SQVTM, CDR2 ANQGSEA. Trimming took 6 bases from V and 0 from J; bases not matched to a gene: 11. This CDR3 is 18 amino acids long. The DNA for the CDR3 is TGCAGCGTAAAGACTAGCGGGGGGTCCAAGAGCTCCTACAATGAGCAGTTCTTC. This encodes CSVKTSGGSKSSYNEQFF.

The rearrangement links TRBV28 to TRBJ1-1; 9 bases agree with TRBD1. The V segment lost 5 bases and the J segment 0 bases; nucleotides outside the gene matches: 10. CDR1 is MDHEN and CDR2 is SYDVKM in the germline V gene. The CDR3 spans 17 residues. The CDR3 coding sequence is TGTGCCAGCAGTGTCCCGGACAGGGGCCGGTTGAACACTGAAGCTTTCTTT. Residues: CASSVPDRGRLNTEAFF.

This clone was observed a single time. The chain combines TRBV9 with TRBJ2-3, with 7 bases lining up with TRBD2. Germline CDR1 is SGDLS and CDR2 is YYNGEE. Trimming cost V 4 bases and J 0 bases; bases outside gene matches: 14. The CDR3 is 18 residues long. In nucleotides, the CDR3 is TGTGCCAGCAGCCCAGATGGGGGGGGACTCCCTAGCACAGATACGCAGTATTTT. Protein sequence: CASSPDGGGLPSTDTQYF.

V is TRBV5-6 and J is TRBJ2-5, with D tentatively TRBD1 or TRBD2 (5 bases each). The CDR3 runs to 15 residues. CDR1 is SGHDT, CDR2 YYEEEE, per germline. V lost 2 bases, J lost 2 bases, and 13 bases lay in between. The CDR3 DNA reads as TGTGCCAGCAGCTTTTTAGCTTGGGGGCAAGAGACCCAGTACTTC. This encodes CASSFLAWGQETQYF.

This clone was observed a few times. The chain carries TRBV6-2 or TRBV6-3 and TRBJ2-3; TRBD2 might be the D (6 bases). This CDR3 is built from 15 residues. V was trimmed by 5 bases and J by 11 bases, leaving 23 bases between them. The germline gives CDR1 MNHEY, CDR2 SVGEGT. The CDR3 sequence is CASSIFRDCAVEQYF. The DNA of the CDR3 is TGTGCCAGCAGTATTTTCCGGGACTGTGCTGTAGAGCAGTATTTT.

This chain joins TRBV7-2 and TRBJ2-5; tentatively, D is TRBD1 or TRBD2 (5 bases each). Trimming took off 2 bases at V and 2 bases at J, with 15 bases between the two ends. Germline V lookup: CDR1 SGHTA, CDR2 FQGNSA. There are 16 residues in the CDR3. The CDR3 loop reads CASSLSGTRAQETQYF. The CDR3 DNA reads as TGTGCCAGCAGCTTATCAGGGACGAGGGCACAAGAGACCCAGTACTTC.

This clone came up once. V is TRBV10-1 and J is TRBJ2-1; tentatively, D is TRBD1 (7 bases). Trimming took 6 bases from V and 9 from J, leaving 21 bases between them. From germline, CDR1 is WNHNN and CDR2 SYGVQD (reference sequence). The CDR3 extends over 15 amino acids. CDR3 amino acids: CASRAGRQGSSEQFF. CDR3 nucleotide sequence: TGCGCCAGCAGGGCCGGGAGACAGGGATCGAGTGAGCAGTTCTTC.

The chain combines TRBV12-5 with TRBJ2-5; TRBD2 matches 16 bases. Germline trimming cut 4 bases from V and 4 bases from J; bases unmatched to any gene: 6. The CDR3 contains 17 residues. Germline CDR1 is LGHNT and CDR2 is FRNRAP. The chain's CDR3 is CASGSGTSGGAGETQYF. Here the CDR3 DNA reads TGTGCTAGTGGTTCAGGGACTAGCGGGGGGGCAGGAGAGACCCAGTACTTC.

The chain joins TRBV29-1 to TRBJ2-7; D perhaps matches TRBD1 (6 bases). Germline V gene data show CDR1 as SQVTM and CDR2 as ANQGSEA. The CDR3 runs to 13 residues. The germline V and J ends were trimmed by 3 bases and 5 bases, with 14 bases remaining between them. The CDR3 protein is CSVDTLGGHEQYF. In nucleotides, the CDR3 is TGCAGCGTTGACACCTTAGGGGGTCACGAGCAGTACTTC.